This T cell receptor beta chain appears in the sequencing data of a study of shared clonotypes between healthy human individuals. Germline CDR1 and CDR2: ENHRY and SYGVKD. The CDR3 runs 14 residues. The ends lost 3 bases at V and 5 bases at J; junction bases unmatched: 6. Points from the study as a whole: Larger estimated richness was generally seen in naive subsets than in memory subsets.

This table comes from immunoSEQ multiplex PCR, and its TCRdb copy is limited to in-frame clones, with some not included. The table lists around 1.4 million clones, roughly 98.5% of them singletons. A split of CD4+ cells into CD45RA+ naive and CD45RA-negative memory subsets was performed. In regard to this clone: Its antigen is undetermined.

This receptor was taken from a man aged 30-40 years in good health. The sequencing input was naive CD4+ T cells sorted from blood. Subset indicated: CD45RA+ positively selected. This chain links TRBV10-3 with TRBJ1-2; 7 bases map to TRBD1. CDR3 loop: CAISETGQQYGYTF. DNA of the CDR3: TGTGCCATCAGTGAAACGGGACAGCAGTATGGCTACACCTTC.